What follows describes a single TCR beta chain. This sample is part of a study of control samples from healthy donors and cancer patients. Profiling relied on immunoSEQ multiplex PCR, and the TCRdb table lists in-frame clones only, not all of them. The repertoire holds about 120,000 clones, more than 85% seen once, with around 1.8% in the top ten. Trimming took off 4 bases at V and 6 bases at J, with 11 bases between the two ends. The germline gives CDR1 SGHRS, CDR2 YFSETQ. This CDR3 contains 12 residues. V usage is TRBV5-1 and J usage is TRBJ2-7, with a possible D match to TRBD2 (5 bases). This receptor was obtained from a man younger than 35 in good health. The sequencing sample was made of blood. The CDR3 DNA reads TGCGCCAGCAGCCAGGACGAGGGCGAGCAGTACTTC. Amino acids: CASSQDEGEQYF.